This T cell receptor beta chain was documented in a study of neurological immune-mediated disorders. At least ten counts were recorded for this clonotype. MiXCR, run by TCRdb on the 5' RACE reads, gives a single entry per CDR3 protein. The table has tens of thousands of distinct CDR3 sequences, under 14% seen once. The sequence derives from a woman in her 30s with HTLV-1-associated myelopathy (HAM/TSP). Input material: CD4+ T cells from blood.

The CDR3 coding sequence is TGCAGTGCTAGACTCGGTCAGAGCAATCAGCCCCAGCATTTT. Amino acid sequence: CSARLGQSNQPQHF. V usage is TRBV20-1 and J usage is TRBJ1-5; D unresolved. Deletions cut 2 bases from V and 1 base from J, with 9 bases between. This CDR3 contains 14 residues. Germline loops: CDR1 DFQATT, CDR2 SNEGSKA (reference sequence).